The clone carrying this T cell receptor beta chain was detected many times. The antigen remains undetermined. This CDR3 has 16 amino acids. CDR1 and CDR2 (germline): KGHSH, LQKENI. Trimming left V 2 bases short and J 3 bases short, with 16 bases between. This entry comes from a study of early T cells in non-severe SARS-CoV-2 infection. In the study overall: Sequenced material consisted of bulk RNA (from unsorted whole blood), and chains were unpaired.

The study's findings and limits: Reliance on VDJdb matching favored anti-spike CD8 responses; private and CD4 specificities were missed.

Attachment of unique molecular identifiers to individual cDNA molecules was performed. TCRdb re-called the 5' RACE reads through MiXCR, storing one row per CDR3 protein. This sample carries approximately 40,000 distinct CDR3 sequences, roughly 6.6% of them seen once, and the ten largest clones take less than 25%. The rearrangement joins TRBV18 to TRBJ2-5; unclear D gene. Sequencing was performed on whole blood, taken at baseline. The receptor was derived from an adult who was a healthcare worker with PCR-confirmed SARS-CoV-2 infection or an uninfected control (not recorded which). Here the CDR3 reads CASSPKNRVIEETQYF. CDR3 sequence (DNA): TGTGCCAGCTCACCAAAAAATCGGGTGATTGAAGAGACCCAGTACTTC.